This TCR beta chain emerged from a study of vaccination and CD4 T cells after COVID-19. Study-level information: Investigators drew the post-COVID samples a median around 98 days after diagnosis, with a range of 35 to 161.

Indicated treatment: approximately nine-day PBMC culture with coronavirus spike peptide pools or control peptides (ViraFEST assay). With the Oncomine TCR Beta short-read assay, DNA from cultured CD4+ T cells was sequenced. Cultured CD4+ T cells were the source of extracted genomic DNA. Using its own MiXCR run on the PCR reads, TCRdb lists one record per CDR3 protein. The profile covers more than 20,000 distinct CDR3 sequences, with around 48% appearing a single time and 4.6% taken by the ten largest. The V gene's germline CDR1 is SNHLY and CDR2 FYNNEI. CDR3 length equals 13 residues. The germline V and J ends were trimmed by 7 bases and 10 bases, with 14 bases remaining between them. As regards this clonotype: As yet, its antigen is unknown.

This clonotype was sampled from a human donor who had recovered from COVID-19. The rearrangement joins TRBV2 to TRBJ1-6, with TRBD1 as a possible D gene (5 bases). Material for sequencing was CD4+ T cells from blood, cultured in vitro. CDR3 in DNA: TGTGCCAGCAAACAGGATTTGGGGTCACCCCTCCACTTT. It specifies CASKQDLGSPLHF.